Below, one T cell receptor beta chain is given with its context. No antigen is known for it. The stimulus was lysate of CMV-infected fibroblasts, around 10 ug/mL. Memory cells lacking CD40L and CD69 with high CD45RO were sorted. This was the immunoSEQ version 4 assay in survey mode. The table came from immunoSEQ multiplex PCR; TCRdb's copy has only in-frame clones and leaves some out. The sample lists 30,000 or so clones, approximately 80% occurring once. The data originate from a study of persistence of HIV-infected CD4 T cells. Study in general: Suppressive ART had lasted a median of approximately 8 years.

This sequence was found in an adult man with HIV who was CMV-seropositive. Sample: CD4+ T cells sorted from PBMCs after roughly 18-hour stimulation, taken from a patient who received antiretroviral therapy.

The CDR3 DNA reads TGCGCCAGCAGCTTCGACCCCCGGGACTGGAGCTCCTACGAGCAGTACTTC. Its protein product is CASSFDPRDWSSYEQYF. The chain couples TRBV5-1 to TRBJ2-7; maybe TRBD2 (6 bases). The V end was cut by 2 bases, the J end by 0 bases, with 18 bases between. CDR3 size: 17 residues. The germline CDR1 and CDR2 sequences are SGHRS and YFSETQ.